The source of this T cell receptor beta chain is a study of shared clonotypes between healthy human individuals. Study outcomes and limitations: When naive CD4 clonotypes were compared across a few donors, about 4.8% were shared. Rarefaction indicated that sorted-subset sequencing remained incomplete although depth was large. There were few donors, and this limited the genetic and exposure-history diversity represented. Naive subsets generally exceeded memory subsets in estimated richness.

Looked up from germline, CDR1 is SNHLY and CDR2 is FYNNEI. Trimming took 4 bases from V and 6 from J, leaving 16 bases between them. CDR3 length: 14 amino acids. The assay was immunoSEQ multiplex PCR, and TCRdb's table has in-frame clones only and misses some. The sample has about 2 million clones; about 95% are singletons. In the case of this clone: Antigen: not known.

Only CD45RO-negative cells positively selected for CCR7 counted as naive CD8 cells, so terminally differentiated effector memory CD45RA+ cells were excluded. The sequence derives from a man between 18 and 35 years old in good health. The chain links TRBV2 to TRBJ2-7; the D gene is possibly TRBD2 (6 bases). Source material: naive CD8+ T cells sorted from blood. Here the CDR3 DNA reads TGTGCCAGCAGTGTCGGGCTAGCGATAAGCGAGCAGTACTTC. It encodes CASSVGLAISEQYF.